The text below deals with one T cell receptor beta chain. No antigen is known for it. The germline gene is not matched at one end of the junction; a read error may be the cause. Other nucleotide sequences from this sample produce the same CDR3. Time point: newly diagnosed, previously untreated cHL patient sample. Newly diagnosed, untreated classical Hodgkin lymphoma PBMCs served as comparison. The data are from a study of PD-1 blockade in classical Hodgkin lymphoma. Overall study findings and caveats: Factors driving the repertoire differences, possibly disease activity or prior therapy, remain undefined. Relapsed/refractory patients reportedly had the lowest baseline TCR diversity, below newly diagnosed patients, who were below healthy donors.

The protocol was immunoSEQ multiplex PCR, while the TCRdb copy is restricted to in-frame clones and leaves out a portion. This table has tens of thousands of clones, roughly 91% appearing once. Germline-derived CDR1 and CDR2 are SEHNR and FQNEAQ (reference sequence). The CDR3 runs to 16 residues. The sequenced sample consisted of peripheral blood mononuclear cells (PBMCs). V and J are TRBV7-9 and TRBJ2-7; TRBD1 matches 7 bases. The origin of this receptor is a human donor with classical Hodgkin lymphoma. The CDR3 bases are TGCGCCAGCAGCTTCTCCGGGGCAGGGGGAATCGACGAGCAGTACTTC. Translating it yields CASSFSGAGGIDEQYF.